The rows below give T cell receptor beta chains drawn from one sample of a study of CD8 T cells in Susac syndrome. TCRdb reprocessed the immunoSEQ multiplex PCR reads via MiXCR and lists one record per CDR3 protein. The profile shows under 150,000 distinct CDR3 sequences, 95% of them singletons. The sample consisted of CD4+ T cells from PBMCs. The source is a human donor with Susac syndrome. CDR3s include the opening cysteine and the closing phenylalanine or tryptophan. D genes are given only for firm matches. Clone size, where shown, is once, few, many, or a class for clones that have expanded.

-	TRBV23-1	-	TRBJ1-2	TGCGCCAGCAGCCACGGACGGAGAAGGTATGGCTACACCTTC	CASSHGRRRYGYTF
-	TRBV7-2	TRBD2	TRBJ2-5	TGTGCCAGCAGCCTTGGACTAGTCCACGAGACCCAGTACTTC	CASSLGLVHETQYF
once	TRBV7-9	TRBD2	TRBJ2-2	TGTGCCAGCAGCTCGAGGACTAGCCGCACCGGGGAGCTGTTTTTT	CASSSRTSRTGELFF
-	TRBV5-1	TRBD1	TRBJ2-2	TGCGCCAGCACCCAACAGGGGGCGAACACCGGGGAGCTGTTTTTT	CASTQQGANTGELFF
-	TRBV29-1	-	TRBJ2-3	TGCAGCTTTCTCGACCAGGGGCGGGCAGATACGCAGTATTTT	CSFLDQGRADTQYF
-	TRBV10-3	-	TRBJ1-5	TGTGCCATCAGTCCCTCCAATCAGCCCCAGCATTTT	CAISPSNQPQHF
-	TRBV6-2/TRBV6-3	-	TRBJ2-2	TGTGCCAGCAGTACTAATCGACAGATGAACACCGGGGAGCTGTTTTTT	CASSTNRQMNTGELFF
-	TRBV15	TRBD1	TRBJ2-2	TGTGCCACCAGCAGGGACAGGGGGCTTTACACCGGGGAGCTGTTTTTT	CATSRDRGLYTGELFF
-	TRBV20-1	TRBD2	TRBJ2-2	TGCAGTGCTAGGGTAGCTAGCGGGGGGAACACCGGGGAGCTGTTTTTT	CSARVASGGNTGELFF
-	TRBV6-6	TRBD1	TRBJ1-2	TGTGCCAGCACCCAGGACAGGGTCTATGGCTACACCTTC	CASTQDRVYGYTF
once	TRBV30	TRBD1	TRBJ2-7	TGTGCCCGGACAGGGGAAGCCTACGAGCAGTACTTC	CARTGEAYEQYF
once	TRBV3-1	TRBD1	TRBJ2-7	TGTGCCAGCAGCCCAGGACAGGCCCCTTTCTACGAGCAGTACTTC	CASSPGQAPFYEQYF
-	TRBV10-3	TRBD1	TRBJ2-1	TGTGCCGTAAATCGGGACAGCGACAATGAGCAGTTCTTC	CAVNRDSDNEQFF
-	TRBV25-1	TRBD2	TRBJ2-1	TGTGCCAGCAGTTTAGCGGGAGCCGGCAATGAGCAGTTCTTC	CASSLAGAGNEQFF
once	TRBV20-1	-	TRBJ1-2	TGCAGTGCCAAGAGGGGGAACCAGATTAACTATGGCTACACCTTC	CSAKRGNQINYGYTF
-	TRBV7-3	TRBD1	TRBJ1-1	TGTGCCAGCCGCATGGGGACAGAGAACACTGAAGCTTTCTTT	CASRMGTENTEAFF
once	TRBV10-2	-	TRBJ1-1	TGCGCCAGCAGTGAGCTCCCCTGGGCAGGCTCGAACACTGAAGCTTTCTTT	CASSELPWAGSNTEAFF
-	TRBV4-2	TRBD2	TRBJ2-7	TGTGCCAGCAGCCGCATAGCGGGGGGGAGCTCCTACGAGCAGTACTTC	CASSRIAGGSSYEQYF
-	TRBV10-3	-	TRBJ2-1	TGTGCCATCATGGGTATTGGTGAGCAGTTCTTC	CAIMGIGEQFF
-	TRBV5-4	TRBD2	TRBJ2-5	TGTGCCAGCAGCGCACTAGCGGGGGGCACGCAGACCCAGTACTTC	CASSALAGGTQTQYF
-	TRBV29-1	TRBD2	TRBJ2-1	TGCAGCTCCAGACTAGCGTACAATGAGCAGTTCTTC	CSSRLAYNEQFF
-	TRBV18	-	TRBJ1-5	TGTGCCAGCTCACCCGACAGACCAGATAGCAATCAGCCCCAGCATTTT	CASSPDRPDSNQPQHF
-	TRBV3-1	-	TRBJ1-2	TGTGCCAGCAGCCAAGTACGTGGCAGGGCAAACTATGGCTACACCTTC	CASSQVRGRANYGYTF
-	TRBV3-1	TRBD2	TRBJ2-7	TGTGCCAGCAGCGCAAAAACGGGGGGGGCCGAGCAGTACTTC	CASSAKTGGAEQYF
-	TRBV9	-	TRBJ2-1	TGTGCCAGCAGCGGACAGAGAAAGGGGGTCGATGAGCAGTTCTTC	CASSGQRKGVDEQFF
-	TRBV30	-	TRBJ1-6	TGTGCCTGGAGTGTTGCAGGAGCCCCCACAACACCCCTCCACTTT	CAWSVAGAPTTPLHF
-	TRBV4-1	-	TRBJ1-2	TGCGCCAGCAGCCAGGACCAGGCAGCGAGTGGCTACACCTTC	CASSQDQAASGYTF
-	TRBV7-9	TRBD1	TRBJ2-1	TGTGCCAGCGGGGGACAGGGAAACAATGAGCAGTTCTTC	CASGGQGNNEQFF
-	TRBV29-1	TRBD1	TRBJ1-2	TGCAGCGTTGATGGGCAGGGGGGTTATGGCTACACCTTC	CSVDGQGGYGYTF
-	TRBV27	-	TRBJ2-1	TGTGCCAGTAGGAGGAAGGGGAACTCCTACAATGAGCAGTTCTTC	CASRRKGNSYNEQFF
-	TRBV7-3	TRBD1	TRBJ2-4	TGTGCCAGCAGCTCTGGACAGGGCGTTCAGTACTTC	CASSSGQGVQYF
-	TRBV27	-	TRBJ2-2	TGTGCCAGCCACCGCGGGGACAGCTTCACCGGGGAGCTGTTTTTT	CASHRGDSFTGELFF
-	TRBV7-2	-	TRBJ1-2	TGTGCCAGCAGCTACGACGGATTCCCTAACTATGGCTACACCTTC	CASSYDGFPNYGYTF
-	TRBV7-2	-	TRBJ2-3	TGTGCCAGCAGCTTACAGCGAAACCCGGATACGCAGTATTTT	CASSLQRNPDTQYF
-	TRBV25-1	-	TRBJ2-1	TGTGCCAGCACTCATTGGCAGGCTGAGGAGCAGTTCTTC	CASTHWQAEEQFF
-	TRBV20-1	-	TRBJ1-2	TGCAGTGCTAGTAATCAGGCCAATAACTATGGCTACACCTTC	CSASNQANNYGYTF
-	TRBV11-1	-	TRBJ2-1	TGTGCCAGCAGCTCACAAACCACCAATGAGCAGTTCTTC	CASSSQTTNEQFF
-	TRBV29-1	-	TRBJ2-4	TGCAGCGTGGCGCAGGGATTTGTGGCCAAAAACATTCAGTACTTC	CSVAQGFVAKNIQYF
-	TRBV14	TRBD1	TRBJ1-1	TGTGCCAGCAGCCAAGGGACAGGACGGACTGAAGCTTTCTTT	CASSQGTGRTEAFF
-	TRBV5-1	-	TRBJ1-1	TGCGCCAGCAGCTTGGGACGGCTGAACACTGAAGCTTTCTTT	CASSLGRLNTEAFF
-	TRBV6-2/TRBV6-3	-	TRBJ2-1	TGTGCCAGCAGTTACGACTTCGGCAATAGCGGAATGAGGGGTGAGCAGTTCTTC	CASSYDFGNSGMRGEQFF
-	TRBV12-3/TRBV12-4	TRBD2	TRBJ2-7	TGTGCCAGCAGTTCCGGGACTAGCGTCCACGAGCAGTACTTC	CASSSGTSVHEQYF
-	TRBV25-1	-	TRBJ1-5	TGTGCCAGCAGTTACCGGGATCAGCCCCAGCATTTT	CASSYRDQPQHF
-	TRBV7-2	-	TRBJ1-5	TGTGCCAGCAGCGTCAGGGGACAACAGCCCCAGCATTTT	CASSVRGQQPQHF
-	TRBV24-1	-	TRBJ1-6	TGTGCCACCAGTTTAACAGCTAATTCACCCCTCCACTTT	CATSLTANSPLHF
-	TRBV11-2	-	TRBJ2-5	TGTGCCAGCAGCCGTCGGGCGGCGCATGAGACCCAGTATTTC	CASSRRAAHETQYF